This TCR beta chain was identified during a study of vaccination effects on CD4 cells after COVID-19. For this clone: Its antigen remains unidentified.

The repertoire was sequenced with immunoSEQ multiplex PCR; TCRdb's copy has only in-frame clones and lacks some. The sample includes tens of thousands of clones, 76% of them seen just once. Cells that had been cultured for approximately ten days were the source of isolated CD4+ T cells. Between March and December 2020, the person had a SARS-CoV-2 infection that PCR confirmed. The participants, recipients of two vaccine doses, got either BNT162b2 or mRNA-1273. The authors exchanged half the medium for IL-2 medium on days 3 and 7. There are 17 residues in the CDR3. The germline V gene has CDR1 GTSNPN and CDR2 SVGIG (reference sequence). V lost 1 base and J lost 4; bases outside the gene matches: 11.

The chain couples TRBV30 to TRBJ2-2; 8 positions agree with TRBD1. Sequenced material: CD4+ T cells from PBMCs cultured without peptide, taken after COVID-19 vaccination. This sequence originates from a human donor who had a prior SARS-CoV-2 infection. The CDR3 region is CAWSGSRRGLGTGELFF. The CDR3, as DNA: TGTGCCTGGAGTGGTTCGCGCAGGGGGCTTGGCACCGGGGAGCTGTTTTTT.